This T cell receptor (beta chain) was identified during a study of T cell clones after liver transplantation. Study-level information: Liver transplant recipients had immunosuppression withdrawal attempted within 2 years. Post-transplant blood was tracked for graft-donor-reactive T cell clones identified in a pre-transplant mixed lymphocyte reaction. Pre-transplant mixed lymphocyte reactions yielded third-party-reactive TCRbeta sequences as comparators for graft-donor-reactive sequences.

As for this clone: Its antigen is as yet unknown.

Findings and caveats of the study: The donor-reactive repertoire was only partly measurable in a couple of subjects, lacking donor cells.

The CDR3 is 13 residues long. Germline V gene data show CDR1 as KGHSH and CDR2 as LQKENI. Trimming took 6 bases from V and 8 from J, leaving 14 bases between them. Clones were read by immunoSEQ multiplex PCR, and TCRdb kept only the in-frame ones, dropping some. The sample includes tens of thousands of clones, 90% of them seen just once. The chain has TRBV18 and TRBJ1-3; D gene unclear. The origin of this receptor is a human donor who received a liver transplant. The source was CD4+ T cells from blood, collected before liver transplant. The CDR3 is CASSTSTRDTIYF. In DNA, the CDR3 is TGTGCCAGCTCGACCTCTACGAGGGACACCATATATTTT.